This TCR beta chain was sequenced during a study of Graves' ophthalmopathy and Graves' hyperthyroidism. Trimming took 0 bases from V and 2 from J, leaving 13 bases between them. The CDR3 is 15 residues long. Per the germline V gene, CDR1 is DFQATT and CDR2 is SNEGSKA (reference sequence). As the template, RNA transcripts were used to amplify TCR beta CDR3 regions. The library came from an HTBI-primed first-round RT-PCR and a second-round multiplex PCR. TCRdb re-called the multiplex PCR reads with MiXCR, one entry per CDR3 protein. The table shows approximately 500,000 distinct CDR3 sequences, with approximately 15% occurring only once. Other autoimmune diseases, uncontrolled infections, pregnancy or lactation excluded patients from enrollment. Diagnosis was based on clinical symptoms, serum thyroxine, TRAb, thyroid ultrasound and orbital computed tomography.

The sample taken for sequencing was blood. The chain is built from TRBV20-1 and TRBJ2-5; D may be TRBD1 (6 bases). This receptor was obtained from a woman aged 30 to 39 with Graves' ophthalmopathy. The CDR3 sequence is CSARERQVVQETQYF. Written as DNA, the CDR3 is TGCAGTGCTAGAGAGCGACAGGTGGTACAAGAGACCCAGTACTTC.